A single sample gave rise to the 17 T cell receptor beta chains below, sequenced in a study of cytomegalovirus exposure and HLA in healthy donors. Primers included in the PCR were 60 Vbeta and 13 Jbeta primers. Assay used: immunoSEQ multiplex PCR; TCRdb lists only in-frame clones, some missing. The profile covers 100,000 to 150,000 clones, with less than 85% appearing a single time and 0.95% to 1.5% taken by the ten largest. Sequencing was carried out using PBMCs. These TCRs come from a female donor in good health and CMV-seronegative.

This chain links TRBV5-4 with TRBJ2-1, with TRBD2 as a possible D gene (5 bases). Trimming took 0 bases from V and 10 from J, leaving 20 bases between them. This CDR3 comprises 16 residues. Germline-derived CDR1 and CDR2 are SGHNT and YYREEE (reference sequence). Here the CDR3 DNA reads TGTGCCAGCAGCTTGGTAAGAGGCCTCGTGGGAGAAGAGCAGTTCTTC. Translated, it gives CASSLVRGLVGEEQFF.

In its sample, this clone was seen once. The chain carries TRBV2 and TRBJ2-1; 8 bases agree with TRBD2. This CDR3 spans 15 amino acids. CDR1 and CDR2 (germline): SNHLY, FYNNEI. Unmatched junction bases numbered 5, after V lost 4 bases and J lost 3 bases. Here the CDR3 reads CASSVGGEGYNEQFF. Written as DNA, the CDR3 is TGTGCCAGCAGTGTCGGGGGGGAGGGCTACAATGAGCAGTTCTTC.

The CDR3 protein is CASSLGRTGEQYF. The CDR3 nucleotides read TGTGCCAGCAGCTTAGGAAGGACGGGGGAGCAGTACTTC. The chain carries TRBV7-6 and TRBJ2-7; the D gene is possibly TRBD2 (5 bases). Trimming took 1 base from V and 7 from J, leaving 11 bases between them. Germline loops: CDR1 SGHVS, CDR2 FNYEAQ. The CDR3 contains 13 residues.

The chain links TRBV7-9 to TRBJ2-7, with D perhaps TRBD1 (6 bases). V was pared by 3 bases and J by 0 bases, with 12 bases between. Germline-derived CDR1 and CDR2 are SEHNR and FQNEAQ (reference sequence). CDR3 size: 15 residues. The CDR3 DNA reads TGTGCCAGCAGCTTGGCAGGGGCCAGCTCCTACGAGCAGTACTTC. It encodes CASSLAGASSYEQYF.

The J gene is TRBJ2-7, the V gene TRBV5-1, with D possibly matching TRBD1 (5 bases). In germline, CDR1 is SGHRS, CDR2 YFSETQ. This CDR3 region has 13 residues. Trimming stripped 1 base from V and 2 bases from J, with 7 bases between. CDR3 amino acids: CASSLTGPYEQYF. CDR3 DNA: TGCGCCAGCAGCTTGACAGGCCCCTACGAGCAGTACTTC.

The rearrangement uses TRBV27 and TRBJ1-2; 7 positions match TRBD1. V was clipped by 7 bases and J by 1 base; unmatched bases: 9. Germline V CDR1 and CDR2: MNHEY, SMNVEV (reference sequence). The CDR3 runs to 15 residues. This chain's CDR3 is CASKRTGLYNYGYTF. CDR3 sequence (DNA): TGTGCCAGCAAACGGACAGGCCTCTATAACTATGGCTACACCTTC.

The DNA of the CDR3 is TGTGCCAGCAGTTTGGGGCTAGGGCTTCGCGAGCAGTACTTC. Amino acid sequence: CASSLGLGLREQYF. The V and J genes are TRBV28 and TRBJ2-7; perhaps TRBD1 as D (5 bases). V was pared by 3 bases and J by 6 bases, with 15 bases between. CDR1 MDHEN and CDR2 SYDVKM come from the germline V gene. This CDR3 is built from 14 residues.

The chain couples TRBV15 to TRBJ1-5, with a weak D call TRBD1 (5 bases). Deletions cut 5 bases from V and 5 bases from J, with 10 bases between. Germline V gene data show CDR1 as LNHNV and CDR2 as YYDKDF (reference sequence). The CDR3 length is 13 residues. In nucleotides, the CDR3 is TGTGCCACCAGCCAGGGCCACGATCAGCCCCAGCATTTT. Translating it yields CATSQGHDQPQHF.

The CDR3, as DNA: TGTGCCAGCAGTTACCGGAGCGGCGAGACCCAGTACTTC. It translates to CASSYRSGETQYF. The genes are TRBV6-5 and TRBJ2-5; maybe TRBD2 (5 bases). Per germline, CDR1 MNHEY and CDR2 SVGAGI. V lost 2 bases and J 5 bases, leaving 9 bases between the germline ends. This CDR3 region has 13 residues.

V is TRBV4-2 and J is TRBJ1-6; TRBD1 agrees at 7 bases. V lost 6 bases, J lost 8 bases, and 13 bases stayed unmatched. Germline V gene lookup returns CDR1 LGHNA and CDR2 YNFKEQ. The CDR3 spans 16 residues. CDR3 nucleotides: TGTGCCAGCAGGAGTAACCGAGGGGGCGCGTATTCACCCCTCCACTTT. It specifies CASRSNRGGAYSPLHF.

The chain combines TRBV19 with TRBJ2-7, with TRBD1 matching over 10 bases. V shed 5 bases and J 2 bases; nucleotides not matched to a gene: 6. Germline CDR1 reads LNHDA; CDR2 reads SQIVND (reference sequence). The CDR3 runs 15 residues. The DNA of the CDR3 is TGTGCCAGTAGTCCCACCGGGACAGGGGCCTACGAGCAGTACTTC. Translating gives CASSPTGTGAYEQYF.

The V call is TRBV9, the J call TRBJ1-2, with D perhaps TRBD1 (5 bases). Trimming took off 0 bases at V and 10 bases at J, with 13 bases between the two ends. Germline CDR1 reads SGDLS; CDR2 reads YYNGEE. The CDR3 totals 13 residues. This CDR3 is CASSVGPVGDYTF. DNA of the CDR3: TGTGCCAGCAGCGTAGGGCCAGTAGGGGACTACACCTTC.

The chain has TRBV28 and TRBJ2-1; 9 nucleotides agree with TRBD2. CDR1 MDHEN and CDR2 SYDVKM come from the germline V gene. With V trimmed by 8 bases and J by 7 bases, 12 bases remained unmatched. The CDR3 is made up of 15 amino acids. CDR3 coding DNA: TGTGCCAGCCCCTCTCCCGCGGGAGGGCCTAATGAGCAGTTCTTC. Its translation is CASPSPAGGPNEQFF.

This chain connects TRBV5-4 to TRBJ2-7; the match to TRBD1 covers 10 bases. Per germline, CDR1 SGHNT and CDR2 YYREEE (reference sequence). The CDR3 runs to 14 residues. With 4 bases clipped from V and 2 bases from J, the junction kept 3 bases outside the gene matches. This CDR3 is CASSVDRGPYEQYF. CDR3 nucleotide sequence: TGTGCCAGCAGCGTCGACAGGGGGCCCTACGAGCAGTACTTC.

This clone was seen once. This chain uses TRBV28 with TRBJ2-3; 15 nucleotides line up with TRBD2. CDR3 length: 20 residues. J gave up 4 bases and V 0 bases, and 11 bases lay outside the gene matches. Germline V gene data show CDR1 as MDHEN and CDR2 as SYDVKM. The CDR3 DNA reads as TGTGCCAGCAGTTTATGGAGTGTCGGGACTAGCGGGAGGCGACCAGATACGCAGTATTTT. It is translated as CASSLWSVGTSGRRPDTQYF. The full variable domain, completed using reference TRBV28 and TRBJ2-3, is DVKVTQSSRYLVKRTGEKVFLECVQDMDHENMFWYRQDPGLGLRLIYFSYDVKMKEKGDIPEGYSVSREKKERFSLILESASTNQTSMYLCASSLWSVGTSGRRPDTQYFGPGTRLTVL.

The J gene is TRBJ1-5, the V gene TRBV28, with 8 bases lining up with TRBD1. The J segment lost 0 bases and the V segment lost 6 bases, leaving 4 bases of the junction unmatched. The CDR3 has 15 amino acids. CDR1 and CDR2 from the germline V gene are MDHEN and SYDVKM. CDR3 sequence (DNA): TGTGCCAGCAGAGACAGGGGTTATAGCAATCAGCCCCAGCATTTT. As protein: CASRDRGYSNQPQHF.

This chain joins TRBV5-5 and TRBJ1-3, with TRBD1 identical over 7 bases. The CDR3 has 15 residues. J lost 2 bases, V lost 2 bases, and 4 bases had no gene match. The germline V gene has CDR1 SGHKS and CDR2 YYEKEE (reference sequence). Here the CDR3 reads CASSLNRGTGNTIYF. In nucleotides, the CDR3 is TGTGCCAGCAGCTTAAACAGGGGAACTGGAAACACCATATATTTT.